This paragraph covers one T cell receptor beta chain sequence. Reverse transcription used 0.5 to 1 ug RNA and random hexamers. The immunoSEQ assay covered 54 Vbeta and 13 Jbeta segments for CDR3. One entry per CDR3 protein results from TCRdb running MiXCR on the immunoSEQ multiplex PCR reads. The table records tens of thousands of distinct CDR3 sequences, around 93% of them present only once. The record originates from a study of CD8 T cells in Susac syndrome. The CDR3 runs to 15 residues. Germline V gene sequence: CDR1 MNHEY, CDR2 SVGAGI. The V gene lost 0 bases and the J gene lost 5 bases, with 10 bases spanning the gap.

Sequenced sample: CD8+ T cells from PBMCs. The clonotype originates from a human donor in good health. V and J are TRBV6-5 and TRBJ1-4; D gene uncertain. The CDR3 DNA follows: TGTGCCAGCAGTTACTCTGCCGGGAGAAATGAAAAACTGTTTTTT. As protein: CASSYSAGRNEKLFF.